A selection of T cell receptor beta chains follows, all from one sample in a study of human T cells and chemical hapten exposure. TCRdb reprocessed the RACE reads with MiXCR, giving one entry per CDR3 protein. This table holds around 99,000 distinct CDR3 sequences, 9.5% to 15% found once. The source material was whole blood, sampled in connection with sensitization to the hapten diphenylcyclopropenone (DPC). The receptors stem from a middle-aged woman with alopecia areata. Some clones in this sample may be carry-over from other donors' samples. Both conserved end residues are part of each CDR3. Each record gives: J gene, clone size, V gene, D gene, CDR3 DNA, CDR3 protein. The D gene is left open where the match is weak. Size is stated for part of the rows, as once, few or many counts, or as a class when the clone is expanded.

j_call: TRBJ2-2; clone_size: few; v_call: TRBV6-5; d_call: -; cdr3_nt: TGTGCCAGCAGTCACACCACCACAGCCACCGGGGAGCTGTTTTTT; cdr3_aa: CASSHTTTATGELFF
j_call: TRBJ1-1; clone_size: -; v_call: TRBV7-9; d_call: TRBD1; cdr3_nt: TGTGCCAGCAGCGCCGGGACAGACTCAACCATGAACACTGAAGCTTTCTTT; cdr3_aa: CASSAGTDSTMNTEAFF
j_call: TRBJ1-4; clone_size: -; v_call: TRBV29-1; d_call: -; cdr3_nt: TGCAGCGGTGGAGGGGACGAAAAACTGTTTTTT; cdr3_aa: CSGGGDEKLFF
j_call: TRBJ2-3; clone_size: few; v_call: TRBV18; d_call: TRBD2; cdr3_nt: TGTGCCAGCTCCCCTCGACTAGCGAGCACAGATACGCAGTATTTT; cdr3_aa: CASSPRLASTDTQYF
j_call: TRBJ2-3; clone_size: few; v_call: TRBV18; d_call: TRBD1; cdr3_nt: TGTGCCAGCTCATTACCCGGGACAGGGGGATCAGATACGCAGTATTTT; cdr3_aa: CASSLPGTGGSDTQYF
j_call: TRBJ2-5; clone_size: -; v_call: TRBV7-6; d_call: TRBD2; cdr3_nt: TGTGCCAGCAGCTTAAGGGGGCTAGCGGGAGTTCGAGGAGAGACCCAGTACTTC; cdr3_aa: CASSLRGLAGVRGETQYF
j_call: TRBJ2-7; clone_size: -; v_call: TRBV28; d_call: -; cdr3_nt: TGTGCCAGCACCTCCGGACTCACTTACGAGCAGTACTTC; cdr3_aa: CASTSGLTYEQYF
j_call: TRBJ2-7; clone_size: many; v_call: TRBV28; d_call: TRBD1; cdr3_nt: TGTGCCAGCAGTTCGGCGACAGGGGGCGGCGAGCAGTACTTC; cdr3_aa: CASSSATGGGEQYF
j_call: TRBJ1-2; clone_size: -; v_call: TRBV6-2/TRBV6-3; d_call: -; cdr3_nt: TGTGCCAGCAGTAAACAGGAGCTCTATGGCTACACCTTC; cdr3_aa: CASSKQELYGYTF
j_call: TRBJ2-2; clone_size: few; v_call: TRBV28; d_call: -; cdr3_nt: TGTGCCAGCGGTTGGGCCGGGGAGCTGTTTTTT; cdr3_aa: CASGWAGELFF
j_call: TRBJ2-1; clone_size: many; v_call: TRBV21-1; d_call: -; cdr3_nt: TGTGCCAGCAGCAAAGGCGTTAAGCGGGAGCGTGAGCAGTTCTTC; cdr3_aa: CASSKGVKREREQFF
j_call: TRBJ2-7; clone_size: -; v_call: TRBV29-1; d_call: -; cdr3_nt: TGCAGCGTTGAGATGGGGGCCCTGGCCGGCGGGCAGTACTTC; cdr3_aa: CSVEMGALAGGQYF
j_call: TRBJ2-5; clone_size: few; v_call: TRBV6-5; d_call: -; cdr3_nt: TGTGCCAGCAGTTACTCGTTCGCGGACCAAGAGACCCAGTACTTC; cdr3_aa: CASSYSFADQETQYF
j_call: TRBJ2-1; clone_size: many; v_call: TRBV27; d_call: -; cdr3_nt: TGTGCCAGCAAGGTCGGCCGCCCGCCGCGCAATGAGCAGTTCTTC; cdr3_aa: CASKVGRPPRNEQFF
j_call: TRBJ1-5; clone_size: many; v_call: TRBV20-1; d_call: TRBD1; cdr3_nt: TGCAGTGCTAGTGACAGGGATTCCAATCAGCCCCAGCATTTT; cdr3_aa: CSASDRDSNQPQHF
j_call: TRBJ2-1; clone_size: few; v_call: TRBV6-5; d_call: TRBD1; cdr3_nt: TGTGCCAGCAGTTACGTATTTACAGGGGGCTCCTACAATGAGCAGTTCTTC; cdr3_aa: CASSYVFTGGSYNEQFF
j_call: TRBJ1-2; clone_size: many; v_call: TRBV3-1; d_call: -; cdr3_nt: TGTGCCAGCAGCCAATTATATGGCACTTCTGGCTACACCTTC; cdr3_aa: CASSQLYGTSGYTF
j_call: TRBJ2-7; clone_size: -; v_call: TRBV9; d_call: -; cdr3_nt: TGTGCCAGCAGCGTAGCCTTCGGAGGCGAGCAGTACTTC; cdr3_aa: CASSVAFGGEQYF
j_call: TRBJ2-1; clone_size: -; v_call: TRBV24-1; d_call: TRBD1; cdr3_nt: TGTGCCACCAGTGATTTACCGGGACAGGCTTACAATGAGCAGTTCTTC; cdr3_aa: CATSDLPGQAYNEQFF
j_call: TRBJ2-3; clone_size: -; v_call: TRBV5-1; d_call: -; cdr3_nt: TGCGCCAGCAGCTTCCAACCAGCGTCGGCTGGCGATATGCAGTATTTT; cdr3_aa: CASSFQPASAGDMQYF
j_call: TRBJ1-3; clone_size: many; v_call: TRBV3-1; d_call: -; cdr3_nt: TGTGCCAGCAGCCCCACCACAGGACGCTCTGGAAACACCATATATTTT; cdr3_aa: CASSPTTGRSGNTIYF
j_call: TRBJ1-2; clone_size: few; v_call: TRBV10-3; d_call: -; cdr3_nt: TGTGCCATCAGTGAGCATAACAGGGAGCTCTATGGCTACACCTTC; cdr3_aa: CAISEHNRELYGYTF
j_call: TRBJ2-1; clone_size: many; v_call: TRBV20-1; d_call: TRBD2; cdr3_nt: TGCAGTGCTATCCTTAGCGGGAGAGGTTACAATGAGCAGTTCTTC; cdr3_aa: CSAILSGRGYNEQFF
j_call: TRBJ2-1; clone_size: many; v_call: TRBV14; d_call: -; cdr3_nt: TGTGCCAGCAGCCAGCAATCAACGGGTGAGCAGTTCTTC; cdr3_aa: CASSQQSTGEQFF
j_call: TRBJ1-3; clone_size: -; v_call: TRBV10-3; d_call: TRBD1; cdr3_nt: TGTGCCATCAGTGAGTCGCCGACAGGGAGAGCAAACACCATATATTTT; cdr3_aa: CAISESPTGRANTIYF
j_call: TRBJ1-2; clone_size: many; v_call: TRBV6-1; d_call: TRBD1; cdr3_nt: TGTGCCAGCATTCCAGACAGGGAGGCTTCCTATGGCTACACCTTC; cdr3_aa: CASIPDREASYGYTF
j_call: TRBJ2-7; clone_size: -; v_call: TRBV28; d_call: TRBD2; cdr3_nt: TGTGCCAGCACCGAATCCCTAACTAGCGGGATTCTGTACGAGCAGTACTTC; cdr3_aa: CASTESLTSGILYEQYF
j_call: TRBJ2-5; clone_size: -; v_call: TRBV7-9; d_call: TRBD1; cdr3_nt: TGTGCCAGCAGCCGGGACAGAGCGTACCAAGAGACCCAGTACTTC; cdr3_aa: CASSRDRAYQETQYF
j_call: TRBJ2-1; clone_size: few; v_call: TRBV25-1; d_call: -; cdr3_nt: TGTGCCAGCAGTGGTTCGGGACCGCTGAATGAGCAGTTCTTC; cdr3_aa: CASSGSGPLNEQFF
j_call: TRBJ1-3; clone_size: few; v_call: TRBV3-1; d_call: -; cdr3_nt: TGTGCCAGCAGCCCAAGGTCCGGGTTCCTATTACAAGATTTT; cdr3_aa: CASSPRSGFLLQDF
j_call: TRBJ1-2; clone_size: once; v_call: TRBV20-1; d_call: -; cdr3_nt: TGCAGTGCTAGGAACAATTATGGCTACACCTTC; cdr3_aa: CSARNNYGYTF
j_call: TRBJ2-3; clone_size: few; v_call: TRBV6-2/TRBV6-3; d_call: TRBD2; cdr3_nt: TGTGCCAGCAGTTCGGTAGCGGGAGGGCCAAAAGATACGCAGTATTTT; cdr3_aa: CASSSVAGGPKDTQYF
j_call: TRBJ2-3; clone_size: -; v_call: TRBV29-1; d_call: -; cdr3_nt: TGCAGCGTTGAAGATGAGGGTCGCAGCACAGATACGCAGTATTTT; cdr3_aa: CSVEDEGRSTDTQYF
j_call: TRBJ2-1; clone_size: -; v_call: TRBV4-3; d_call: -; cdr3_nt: TGCGCCAGCAGCCAAGATCCCCGCCGGGGTAGGGTTGGCAATGAGCAGTTCTTC; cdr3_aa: CASSQDPRRGRVGNEQFF
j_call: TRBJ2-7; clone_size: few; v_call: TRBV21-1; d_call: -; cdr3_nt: TGTGCCAGCAGCCCCTCTAATTGCCGAGGGGGCTACGAGCAGTACTTC; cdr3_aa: CASSPSNCRGGYEQYF
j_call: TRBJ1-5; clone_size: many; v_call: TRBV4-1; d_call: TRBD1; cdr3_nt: TGCGCCAGCAGCCAAGGGACAGGGGGCTCTCAGCCCCAGCATTTT; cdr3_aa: CASSQGTGGSQPQHF
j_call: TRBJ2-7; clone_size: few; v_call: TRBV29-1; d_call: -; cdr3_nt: TGCAGCGTCCCCTCAGGCGAGCAGTACTTC; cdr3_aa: CSVPSGEQYF
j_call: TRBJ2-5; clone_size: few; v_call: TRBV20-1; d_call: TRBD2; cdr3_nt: TGCAGGGGGACTAGCGGGAGTCATCCTCAAGAGACCCAGTACTTC; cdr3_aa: CRGTSGSHPQETQYF
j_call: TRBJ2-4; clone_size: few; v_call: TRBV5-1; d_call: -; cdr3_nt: TGCGCCAGCAGCTCCGGGACCCAGGACATTCAGTACTTC; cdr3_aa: CASSSGTQDIQYF
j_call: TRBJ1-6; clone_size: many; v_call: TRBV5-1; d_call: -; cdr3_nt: TGCGCCAGCAGCTTGGGACAGAAAAATTCACCCCTCCACTTT; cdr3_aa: CASSLGQKNSPLHF
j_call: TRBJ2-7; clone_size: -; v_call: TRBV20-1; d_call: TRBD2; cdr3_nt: TGCAGTGCAGGAACTAGCGGGCTTTGGGAGCAGTACTTC; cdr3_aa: CSAGTSGLWEQYF
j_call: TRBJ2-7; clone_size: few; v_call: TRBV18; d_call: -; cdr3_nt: TGTGCCAGCTCACCCAGGGACTCCTCCTACGAGCAGTACTTC; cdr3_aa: CASSPRDSSYEQYF
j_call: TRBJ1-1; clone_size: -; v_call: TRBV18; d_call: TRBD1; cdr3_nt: TGTGCCAGCTCACCCTGGACAGGGAGGGGGATGAACACTGAAGCTTTCTTT; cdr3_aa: CASSPWTGRGMNTEAFF
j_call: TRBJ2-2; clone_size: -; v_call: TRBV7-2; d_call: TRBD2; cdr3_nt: TGTGCCAGCAGCCTCTCAGCGGGAACCCCCGGGGAGCTGTTTTTT; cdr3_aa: CASSLSAGTPGELFF
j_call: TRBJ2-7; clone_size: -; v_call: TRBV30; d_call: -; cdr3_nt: TGTGCCTGGAGTGCGGTAACGAGGCCCCACGAGCAGTACTTC; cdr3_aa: CAWSAVTRPHEQYF
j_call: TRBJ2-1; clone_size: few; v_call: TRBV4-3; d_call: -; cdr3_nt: TGCGCCAGCAGCCAAGATGCACTTCGGGACAATGAGCAGTTCTTC; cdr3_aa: CASSQDALRDNEQFF
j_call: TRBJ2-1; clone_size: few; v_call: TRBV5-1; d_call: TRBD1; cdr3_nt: TGCGCCAGCAGCCGAACGGGACAGGGTATCAATGAGCAGTTCTTC; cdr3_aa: CASSRTGQGINEQFF
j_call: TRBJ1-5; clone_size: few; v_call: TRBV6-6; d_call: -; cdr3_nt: TGTGCCAGCAGGTCAGAGTGGGCCAATCAGCCCCAGCATTTT; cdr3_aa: CASRSEWANQPQHF
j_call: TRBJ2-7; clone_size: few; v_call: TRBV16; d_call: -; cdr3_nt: TGTGCCAGCAGCCAAATGCGGTCCTACGAGCAGTACTTC; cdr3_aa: CASSQMRSYEQYF
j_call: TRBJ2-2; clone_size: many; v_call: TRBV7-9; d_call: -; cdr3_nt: TGTGCCAGCAGCGTCTCCGGGGAGCTGTTTTTT; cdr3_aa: CASSVSGELFF
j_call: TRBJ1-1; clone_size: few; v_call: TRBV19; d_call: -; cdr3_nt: TGTGCCAGTAGTACCCAAGCGCTGAACACTGAAGCTTTCTTT; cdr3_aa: CASSTQALNTEAFF
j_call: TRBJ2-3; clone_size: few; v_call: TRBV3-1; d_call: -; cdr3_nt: TGTGCCAGCAGCCAAGATGGCCTGGATACGCAGTATTTT; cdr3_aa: CASSQDGLDTQYF
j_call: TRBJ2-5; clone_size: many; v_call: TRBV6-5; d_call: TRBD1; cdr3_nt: TGTGCCAGCAGTTACACAAGACAGGGCGGTCAGACCCAGTACTTC; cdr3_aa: CASSYTRQGGQTQYF
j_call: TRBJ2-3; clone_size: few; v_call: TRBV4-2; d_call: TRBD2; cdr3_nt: TGTGCCAGCAGCCAAGACGCGACTAGCGGCCGTTGGGCGGATACGCAGTATTTT; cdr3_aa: CASSQDATSGRWADTQYF